This TCR beta chain was captured in a study of cytomegalovirus exposure and HLA in healthy donors. Findings and limits, study-wide: An analysis done earlier found most TCR beta V segments productive about 87% or about 30% of the time. In a later analysis, several top co-occurrence clusters appeared linked to parvovirus B19, influenza, CMV and Epstein-Barr virus.

CDR1 is MNHNS and CDR2 is SASEGT in the germline V gene. Trimming at V came to 6 bases and at J to 6 bases, leaving 7 bases not matched to a gene. The CDR3 length is 15 residues. As for this clone: Its antigen is unknown.

A multiplex PCR was run with 60 Vbeta primers and 13 Jbeta primers. Authors' methods: A later analysis tallied 80 million or so unique TCR beta chains, 10 million to 12 million of them shared. Some clones are missing from TCRdb's copy, which holds only in-frame ones; the method was immunoSEQ multiplex PCR. V and J calls and clone size are given by that table; D and trimming were obtained from the DNA. The table shows some 150,000 clones, with about 79% occurring only once. Specimen: PBMCs. V and J are TRBV6-1 and TRBJ2-3; 12 nucleotides line up with TRBD2. The receptor comes from a woman in her 30s in good health and CMV-seronegative. CDR3 DNA: TGTGCCAGCAGAGGGACTAGCGGGCCCAGGGATACGCAGTATTTT. Its protein is CASRGTSGPRDTQYF.